The rows below give T cell receptor beta chains drawn from one sample of a study of shared clonotypes between healthy human individuals. Clones were read by immunoSEQ multiplex PCR, and TCRdb kept only the in-frame ones, dropping some. The table records about 2.3 million clones, about 92% of them present only once. Sequenced sample: naive CD4+ T cells from PBMCs. These receptors all stem from a man younger than 35 in good health. Some clones in this sample may be carry-over from other donors' samples. The CDR3 runs from the conserved cysteine through the conserved F or W. Fields, in order: J gene, V gene, clone size, D gene, CDR3 DNA, CDR3 protein. A D gene is named only where the DNA matches it firmly. The listing skips clone size in some rows; elsewhere it reads once, few, many or a size class.

TRBJ2-7,TRBV4-2,-,-,TGTGCCAGCAGCCAAGCCGGGGTGGGCGAGCAGTACTTC,CASSQAGVGEQYF
TRBJ2-1,TRBV28,-,TRBD1,TGTGCCAGCACCCAGTTGGCGGGACAGGGTTACAATGAGCAGTTCTTC,CASTQLAGQGYNEQFF
TRBJ2-7,TRBV19,-,TRBD1,TGTGCCAGTATCGGGACAGGGTCCCACGAGCAGTACTTC,CASIGTGSHEQYF
TRBJ2-5,TRBV11-2,-,-,TGTGCCAGCAGCAGTTGGACCCAAGAGACCCAGTACTTC,CASSSWTQETQYF
TRBJ2-2,TRBV7-9,-,TRBD1,TGTGCCAGCAGCTTAGCGACAGGGGCAGGCACCGGGGAGCTGTTTTTT,CASSLATGAGTGELFF
TRBJ2-7,TRBV5-1,-,-,TGCGCCAGCAGCTCGTTGCTCGGGAACGAGCAGTACTTC,CASSSLLGNEQYF
TRBJ1-4,TRBV5-1,once,-,TGCGCCAGCAGCCCGACAGGTTGGGCTGAAAAACTGTTTTTT,CASSPTGWAEKLFF
TRBJ1-1,TRBV7-3,-,TRBD1,TGTGCCAGCAGCTTAGGGACAGGTGAGGGGAACACTGAAGCTTTCTTT,CASSLGTGEGNTEAFF
TRBJ1-1,TRBV18,-,-,TGTGCCAGCTCACCCGGGAGGGTGAACACTGAAGCTTTCTTT,CASSPGRVNTEAFF
TRBJ2-5,TRBV6-6,-,TRBD2,TGTGCCAGCAGTTACTCGGCTAGCGGGACTGGAGAGACCCAGTACTTC,CASSYSASGTGETQYF
TRBJ1-2,TRBV9,-,-,TGTGCCAGCAGCGAGGGAAGTCGACAGTCCGCTAACTATGGCTACACCTTC,CASSEGSRQSANYGYTF
TRBJ2-1,TRBV20-1,-,-,TGTGCGCCAGCGGGTGGGAATGAGCAGTTCTTC,CAPAGGNEQFF
TRBJ2-3,TRBV10-3,-,TRBD1,TGTGCCATCAGGCGGGACAGGGGCACAGATACGCAGTATTTT,CAIRRDRGTDTQYF
TRBJ2-5,TRBV19,-,-,TGTGCCAGTAGTATAGAATCCCCAGAGACCCAGTACTTC,CASSIESPETQYF
TRBJ1-5,TRBV18,-,-,TGTGCCAGCTCACCGGACTCGAATAGCAATCAGCCCCAGCATTTT,CASSPDSNSNQPQHF
TRBJ2-7,TRBV28,-,TRBD1,TGTGCCAGCAGTGTTGGGGGGACAGGTACCTACGAGCAGTACTTC,CASSVGGTGTYEQYF
TRBJ1-1,TRBV5-1,-,-,TGCGCCAGCAGCTTCGAACCGGGCAACCAGGGGACTGAAGCTTTCTTT,CASSFEPGNQGTEAFF
TRBJ1-5,TRBV30,-,-,TGTGCCTGGAGTCGTAGTCCGGGACCGCCGCTCTGGCCCCAGCATTTT,CAWSRSPGPPLWPQHF
TRBJ2-7,TRBV21-1,-,-,TGTGCCAGAGCCTTACAAGAGATTAGCGGGAGTAACGAGCAGTACTTC,CARALQEISGSNEQYF
TRBJ2-7,TRBV7-2,-,TRBD2,TGTGCCAGCGCACCGAAAATGACTAGCGGGAGCTCCTACGAGCAGTACTTC,CASAPKMTSGSSYEQYF
TRBJ2-7,TRBV11-2,-,-,TGTGCCAGCAGAGGGAAAGAGCAGTACTTC,CASRGKEQYF
TRBJ2-7,TRBV5-4,-,TRBD1,TGTGCCAGCAGCCGAGACAGGGGGTACGAGCAGTACTTC,CASSRDRGYEQYF
TRBJ2-1,TRBV5-4,-,TRBD2,TGTGCCAGCAACCCTCGAGGTAGCGGGCTATACAATGAGCAGTTCTTC,CASNPRGSGLYNEQFF
TRBJ1-1,TRBV2,-,-,TGTGCCAGCAGTGGGGATATAATGAACACTGAAGCTTTCTTT,CASSGDIMNTEAFF
TRBJ1-1,TRBV6-5,once,TRBD1,TGTGCCAGCAGTGACAGGGGGCTGTACACTGAAGCTTTCTTT,CASSDRGLYTEAFF
TRBJ2-3,TRBV5-1,-,TRBD2,TGCGCCAGCAGCGACCCTAGCGGGAGCACAGATACGCAGTATTTT,CASSDPSGSTDTQYF
TRBJ2-1,TRBV5-1,-,TRBD1,TGCGCCAGCAGCCTTCAGGGGGCCAATGAGCAGTTCTTC,CASSLQGANEQFF
TRBJ1-2,TRBV7-2,-,TRBD1,TGTGCCAGCAGCTCCCCGACCGGGACAGGGGGTTACTATGGCTACACCTTC,CASSSPTGTGGYYGYTF
TRBJ2-1,TRBV2,-,TRBD1,TGTGCCAGCAGGCGGACAGGGGGCGGGAATGAGCAGTTCTTC,CASRRTGGGNEQFF
TRBJ2-1,TRBV6-6,-,TRBD2,TGTGCCAGCAGTAAAAGCGGGAGCTCCTACAATGAGCAGTTCTTC,CASSKSGSSYNEQFF
TRBJ2-3,TRBV5-1,once,TRBD2,TGCGCCAGCAGCTTCTTCCAGCGGGAGTCCACAGATACGCAGTATTTT,CASSFFQRESTDTQYF
TRBJ1-5,TRBV6-1,-,-,TGTGCCAGCAGGAACGAGGCCCAGCATTTT,CASRNEAQHF
TRBJ2-2,TRBV7-2,-,-,TGTGCCAGCAGCTTCCGAGGGACTGCAAGCACCGGGGAGCTGTTTTTT,CASSFRGTASTGELFF
TRBJ2-1,TRBV6-6,-,TRBD2,TGTGCCAGCAGTCAGACTAGCGGGAAGTTTGTCAATGAGCAGTTCTTC,CASSQTSGKFVNEQFF
TRBJ1-5,TRBV28,-,-,TGTGCCAGCAGTGTCCCCGGACAGCCCCAGCATTTT,CASSVPGQPQHF
TRBJ2-7,TRBV5-1,-,-,TGCGCCAGCAGGGGTTCGAACTACGAGCAGTACTTC,CASRGSNYEQYF
TRBJ1-5,TRBV7-2,-,-,TGTGCCAGCGGGTACTCATCAGGTGGCGATCAGCCCCAGCATTTT,CASGYSSGGDQPQHF
TRBJ1-2,TRBV28,-,-,TGTGCCAGCAGGGAGTTAGGGCCTGATGGCTACACCTTC,CASRELGPDGYTF
TRBJ2-3,TRBV7-6,-,TRBD2,TGTGCCAGCAGCTATACTAGCGGCCCCACAGATACGCAGTATTTT,CASSYTSGPTDTQYF
TRBJ1-1,TRBV27,-,TRBD1,TGTGCCAGCAGTCTTGCAGGGGGCTCCGTGAACACTGAAGCTTTCTTT,CASSLAGGSVNTEAFF
TRBJ1-1,TRBV19,-,-,TGTGCCAGTAGTATGGGGGGGACAAACACTGAAGCTTTCTTT,CASSMGGTNTEAFF
TRBJ1-2,TRBV10-3,-,-,TGTGCCATCAGGAACAGGGAACTCTATGGCTACACCTTC,CAIRNRELYGYTF
TRBJ2-2,TRBV28,-,-,TGTGCCAGCAAAGCCGGGACGGCAAACACCGGGGAGCTGTTTTTT,CASKAGTANTGELFF
TRBJ2-6,TRBV18,-,-,TGTGCCAGCTCACAAGGAAACTCTGGGGCCAACGTCCTGACTTTC,CASSQGNSGANVLTF
TRBJ2-5,TRBV6-1,-,-,TGTGCCAGCAGTGACTGGGGACGGGGTAAAGAGACCCAGTACTTC,CASSDWGRGKETQYF
TRBJ2-1,TRBV9,-,TRBD2,TGTGCCAGCAGCGTACCGGGACTAGCGGGAGAGAGTGAGCAGTTCTTC,CASSVPGLAGESEQFF